This T cell receptor beta chain was obtained from a study of T cell repertoires in cytomegalovirus infection. Study summary: Selection of CMV epitopes for the study included recently identified HLA-C-restricted and well-studied HLA-B-restricted ones. Public signatures in TCR beta pointed to CMV infection and matching HLA type. The study's findings and limits: HLA-C-restricted CMV clonotypes gave the most frequent clonotype in two of eight donors. Accumulated public TCR beta family frequency recognized individuals carrying CMV together with the relevant HLA.

J gave up 5 bases and V 5 bases, and 7 bases lay outside the gene matches. CDR1 and CDR2 from the germline V gene are SEHNR and FQNEAQ (reference sequence). The CDR3 is 14 amino acids. TCRdb passed the reads through MiXCR, listing each CDR3 protein once. The sample lists more than 55,000 distinct CDR3 sequences; 20% were seen once. Regarding this clonotype: The antigen is not known.

The chain couples TRBV7-9 to TRBJ1-1, with TRBD1 matching over 8 bases. Sequencing used CD8+ T cells from cultured PBMCs, obtained from culture after CMV antigen stimulation. This receptor was obtained from a human donor in good health (CMV status not recorded). Some clones in this sample may be carry-over from other donors' samples. Here the CDR3 reads CASSTGGGRTEAFF. CDR3 in DNA: TGTGCCAGCAGCACAGGGGGGGGGAGGACTGAAGCTTTCTTT.